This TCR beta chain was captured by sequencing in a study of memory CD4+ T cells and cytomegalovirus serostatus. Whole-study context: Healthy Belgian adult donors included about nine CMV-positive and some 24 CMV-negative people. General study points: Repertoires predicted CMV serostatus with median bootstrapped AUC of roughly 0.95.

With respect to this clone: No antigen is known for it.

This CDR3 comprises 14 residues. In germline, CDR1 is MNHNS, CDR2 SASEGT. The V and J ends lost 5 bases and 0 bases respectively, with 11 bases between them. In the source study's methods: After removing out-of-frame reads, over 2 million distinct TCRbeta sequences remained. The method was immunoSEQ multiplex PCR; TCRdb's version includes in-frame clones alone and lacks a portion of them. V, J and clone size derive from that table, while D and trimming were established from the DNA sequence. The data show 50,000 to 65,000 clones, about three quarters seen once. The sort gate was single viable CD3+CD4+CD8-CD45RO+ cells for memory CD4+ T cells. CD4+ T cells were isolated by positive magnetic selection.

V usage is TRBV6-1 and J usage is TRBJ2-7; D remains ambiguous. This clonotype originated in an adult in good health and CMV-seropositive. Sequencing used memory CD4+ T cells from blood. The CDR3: CASSLPGRSYEQYF. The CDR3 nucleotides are TGTGCCAGCAGTCTTCCGGGCCGCTCCTACGAGCAGTACTTC.